This record looks at one TCR beta chain sequence and its context. Its specificity is unknown. In germline, CDR1 is MNHEY, CDR2 SMNVEV (reference sequence). V lost 4 bases to trimming and J lost 8 bases; unmatched junction nucleotides: 10. This CDR3 region has 15 residues. An overlapping HIV-1 Gag peptide pool stimulated these cells at about 0.91 ug/peptide/mL. Sorted nonresponding memory CD4+ T cells were CD40L-negative, CD69-negative, CD45RO-high. The data belong to a study of persistence of HIV-infected CD4 T cells. Findings and caveats of the study: Antigen-responding cells were enriched for degenerate expanded CDR3beta sequences.

Sequencing used immunoSEQ version 4 in survey mode. Method: immunoSEQ multiplex PCR; TCRdb's copy keeps in-frame clones and lacks some. The sample gives about 60,000 clones, about 69% of which show up once; around 1.7% is in the top ten. The input for sequencing was CD4+ T cells sorted from PBMCs after roughly 17-hour stimulation, taken from a patient who received antiretroviral therapy. The TCR sequence derives from an adult man with HIV who was CMV-seropositive. The J gene is TRBJ1-1, the V gene TRBV27; 10 nucleotides match TRBD1. The CDR3 spells CASSSLQGQGREAFF. The CDR3 DNA reads as TGTGCCAGCAGTTCTCTCCAGGGACAGGGGAGGGAAGCTTTCTTT.